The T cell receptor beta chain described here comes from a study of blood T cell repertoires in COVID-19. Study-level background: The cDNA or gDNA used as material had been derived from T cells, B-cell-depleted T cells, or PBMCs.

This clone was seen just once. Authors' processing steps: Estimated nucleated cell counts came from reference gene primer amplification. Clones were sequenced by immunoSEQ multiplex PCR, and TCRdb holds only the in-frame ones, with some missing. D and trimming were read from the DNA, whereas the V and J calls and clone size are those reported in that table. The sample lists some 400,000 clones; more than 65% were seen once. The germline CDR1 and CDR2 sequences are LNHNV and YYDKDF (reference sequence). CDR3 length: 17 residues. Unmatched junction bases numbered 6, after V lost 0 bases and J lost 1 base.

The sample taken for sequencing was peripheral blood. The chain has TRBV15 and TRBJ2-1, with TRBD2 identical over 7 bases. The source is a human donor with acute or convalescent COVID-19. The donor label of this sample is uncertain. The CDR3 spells CATSRDVPSGSYNEQFF. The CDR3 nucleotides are TGTGCCACCAGCAGAGATGTTCCTAGCGGATCCTACAATGAGCAGTTCTTC.